The rows below give T cell receptor beta chains drawn from one sample of a study of T cell responses to AZD1222 COVID-19 vaccine. Here immunoSEQ multiplex PCR was the method, and the copy in TCRdb shows in-frame clones only, minus some. The top ten hold about 5.5% of the sample, which has about 140,000 clones, 80% to 95% seen once. Sequenced here: peripheral blood, sampled on day 0 of AZD1222 vaccination. Every receptor here comes from an adult in good health. The CDR3 runs from the conserved cysteine through the conserved F or W. The D gene is left open where the match is weak. Only part of the rows carry a size: once, few, many, or a class if the clone is expanded.

-	TRBV6-5	TRBJ1-2	TRBD1	CASSYSGTGGGYTF	TGTGCCAGCAGTTACTCCGGGACAGGGGGCGGCTACACCTTC
-	TRBV3-1/TRBV3-2	TRBJ1-3	-	CASSQRTVLENTIYF	TGTGCCAGCAGCCAACGGACAGTCCTGGAAAACACCATATATTTT
-	TRBV6-5	TRBJ1-2	-	CASSPLEGNYGYTF	TGTGCCAGCAGCCCCTTAGAAGGGAACTATGGCTACACCTTC
-	TRBV7-8	TRBJ2-1	TRBD2	CASSSGVSSGGGADNEQFF	TGTGCCAGCAGTTCAGGGGTATCTAGCGGGGGGGGCGCGGACAATGAGCAGTTCTTC
-	TRBV5-1	TRBJ2-3	TRBD1	CASSLDRGDTQYF	TGCGCCAGCAGCTTGGACAGGGGAGATACGCAGTATTTT
-	TRBV4-2	TRBJ2-1	TRBD1	CASSRTGFEQFF	TGTGCCAGCAGCAGGACAGGGTTTGAGCAGTTCTTC
-	TRBV5-1	TRBJ2-1	-	CASSLVGGNEQFF	TGCGCCAGCAGCTTGGTCGGGGGAAATGAGCAGTTCTTC
-	TRBV11-3	TRBJ1-1	-	CASSLGFGTEAFF	TGTGCCAGCAGCTTAGGCTTCGGCACTGAAGCTTTCTTT
-	TRBV11-1	TRBJ1-6	-	CASSLDGRLKNSPLHF	TGTGCCAGCAGCCTGGACGGAAGGCTGAAAAATTCACCCCTCCACTTT
-	TRBV4-1	TRBJ2-3	TRBD1	CASSRTGGGVWGPEDTQYF	TGCGCCAGCAGCCGGACAGGGGGCGGGGTGTGGGGTCCTGAAGATACGCAGTATTTT
-	TRBV7-8	TRBJ1-3	-	CASSLSGGLFGNTIYF	TGTGCCAGCAGCTTAAGCGGGGGGCTTTTTGGAAACACCATATATTTT
once	TRBV6-5	TRBJ2-3	-	CASRETSDTQYF	TGTGCCAGCAGGGAGACTTCGGATACGCAGTATTTT
-	TRBV28	TRBJ2-1	TRBD1	CASSPVRTGPFNEQFF	TGTGCCAGCAGTCCCGTGAGGACAGGGCCTTTCAATGAGCAGTTCTTC
-	TRBV12-5	TRBJ2-5	-	CASGSTERETQYF	TGTGCTAGTGGTTCCACAGAGAGGGAGACCCAGTACTTC
-	TRBV7-9	TRBJ1-3	-	CASSLAYSSGNTIYF	TGTGCCAGCAGCTTAGCATACAGCTCTGGAAACACCATATATTTT
-	TRBV9	TRBJ2-7	TRBD1	CASSVATGPAYEQYF	TGTGCCAGCAGCGTAGCGACAGGGCCGGCCTACGAGCAGTACTTC
-	TRBV5-4	TRBJ2-3	TRBD2	CASSSTSGSDTQYF	TGTGCCAGCAGCTCAACTAGCGGCTCAGATACGCAGTATTTT
-	TRBV2	TRBJ2-3	-	CASSGLDPTTDTQYF	TGTGCCAGCAGTGGTCTGGATCCCACAACAGATACGCAGTATTTT
-	TRBV28	TRBJ1-1	-	CASSLYPGRRNTEAFF	TGTGCCAGCAGTCTCTACCCGGGACGGAGGAACACTGAAGCTTTCTTT
-	TRBV18	TRBJ1-4	TRBD1	CASSPLGQGNEKLFF	TGTGCCAGCTCTCCGCTGGGACAGGGGAATGAAAAACTGTTTTTT
once	TRBV15	TRBJ2-3	TRBD2	CATSKLAGGPTDTQYF	TGTGCCACCAGCAAACTAGCGGGGGGGCCGACAGATACGCAGTATTTT
-	TRBV7-9	TRBJ2-3	-	CASSLAYFSTDTQYF	TGTGCCAGCAGCTTAGCGTACTTTAGCACAGATACGCAGTATTTT
once	TRBV3-1/TRBV3-2	TRBJ2-1	-	CASSKGGAYYNEQFF	TGTGCCAGCAGCAAAGGGGGGGCCTATTACAATGAGCAGTTCTTC
-	TRBV6-5	TRBJ2-7	-	CASSWDQMGEQYF	TGTGCCAGCAGTTGGGACCAAATGGGCGAGCAGTACTTC
-	TRBV5-1	TRBJ1-1	-	CASSMQGRVGAEAFF	TGCGCCAGCAGCATGCAGGGGAGGGTAGGGGCTGAAGCTTTCTTT
once	TRBV5-6	TRBJ1-6	-	CASSLFAHGNSPLHF	TGTGCCAGCAGCTTATTTGCGCACGGGAATTCACCCCTCCACTTT
-	TRBV6-5	TRBJ1-1	-	CASRTLNTEAFF	TGTGCCAGCAGGACACTGAACACTGAAGCTTTCTTT
once	TRBV5-4	TRBJ2-7	TRBD2	CASSLNIGRAYEQYF	TGTGCCAGCAGCTTGAATATTGGGAGGGCCTACGAGCAGTACTTC
-	TRBV5-6	TRBJ1-6	-	CASSLSGNNSPLHF	TGTGCCAGCAGCTTGTCAGGGAATAATTCACCCCTCCACTTT
-	TRBV4-1	TRBJ2-1	TRBD1	CASSPPGQGAGEQFF	TGCGCCAGCAGCCCACCGGGACAGGGGGCCGGTGAGCAGTTCTTC
-	TRBV19	TRBJ1-1	TRBD1	CATGPGGSYTEAFF	TGTGCCACCGGACCAGGGGGCTCGTACACTGAAGCTTTCTTT
-	TRBV6-5	TRBJ1-4	-	CASRNRVANEKLFF	TGTGCCAGCAGAAACAGGGTCGCTAATGAAAAACTGTTTTTT
-	TRBV5-6	TRBJ2-2	-	CASSRGRGELFF	TGTGCCAGCAGTCGGGGTCGCGGGGAGCTGTTTTTT
-	TRBV18	TRBJ2-7	TRBD1	CASSPQGAIPHEQYF	TGTGCCAGCTCACCACAGGGGGCGATTCCCCACGAGCAGTACTTC
-	TRBV28	TRBJ1-5	-	CASSFEAVSGQPQHF	TGTGCCAGCAGTTTTGAGGCGGTCTCGGGTCAGCCCCAGCATTTT
once	TRBV11-2	TRBJ1-5	-	CASSSQVYQPQHF	TGTGCCAGCAGCTCCCAGGTTTACCAGCCCCAGCATTTT
once	TRBV6-1	TRBJ2-2	-	CASSEVFGIRTGELFF	TGTGCCAGCAGTGAAGTTTTCGGGATACGCACCGGGGAGCTGTTTTTT
-	TRBV18	TRBJ1-3	-	CASSSNTPTGLGNTIYF	TGTGCCAGCTCCTCCAATACGCCGACAGGACTTGGAAACACCATATATTTT
-	TRBV3-1/TRBV3-2	TRBJ1-4	TRBD1	CASSQLGQEFGKLFF	TGTGCCAGCAGCCAACTTGGACAGGAGTTCGGAAAACTGTTTTTT
-	TRBV29-1	TRBJ2-1	TRBD2	CSVEAAGGVEQFF	TGCAGCGTTGAAGCGGCGGGGGGTGTAGAGCAGTTCTTC
-	TRBV29-1	TRBJ2-5	TRBD2	CSVDSSLAGAETQYF	TGCAGCGTTGACTCGTCTCTAGCGGGAGCAGAGACCCAGTACTTC
-	TRBV7-2	TRBJ1-4	TRBD1	CASSLLLTGRSEKLFF	TGTGCCAGCAGCTTATTATTGACAGGGAGATCTGAAAAACTGTTTTTT
-	TRBV6-4	TRBJ2-3	-	CASSDSRLGTQYF	TGTGCCAGCAGTGACTCTCGTCTTGGTACGCAGTATTTT
-	TRBV10-3	TRBJ1-5	TRBD1	CAISGYRGGQPQHF	TGTGCCATCAGTGGGTACAGGGGGGGGCAGCCCCAGCATTTT
-	TRBV11-2	TRBJ2-7	-	CASSDRSGADYEQYF	TGTGCCAGCAGCGACCGTTCGGGGGCGGACTACGAGCAGTACTTC
-	TRBV5-5	TRBJ2-3	TRBD2	CASTPSSGRADTQYF	TGTGCCAGCACCCCTAGTAGCGGGAGGGCAGATACGCAGTATTTT
-	TRBV7-2	TRBJ2-5	TRBD1	CASSRQTGGTETQYF	TGTGCCAGCAGCAGACAGACAGGGGGCACCGAGACCCAGTACTTC
-	TRBV7-2	TRBJ2-2	TRBD1	CASSFRQGAGELFF	TGTGCCAGCAGCTTCAGACAGGGAGCCGGGGAGCTGTTTTTT
-	TRBV15	TRBJ1-5	TRBD1	CATSRSGGEVEPQHF	TGTGCCACCAGCAGATCAGGGGGGGAGGTGGAGCCCCAGCATTTT
-	TRBV18	TRBJ2-7	-	CASSPQGAYEQYF	TGTGCCAGCTCACCACAGGGGGCCTACGAGCAGTACTTC
-	TRBV9	TRBJ2-2	TRBD2	CASSVRSGSAGELFF	TGTGCCAGCAGCGTTAGGAGCGGGAGTGCCGGGGAGCTGTTTTTT
-	TRBV28	TRBJ2-4	TRBD1	CASSPGTASAKNIQYF	TGTGCCAGCAGTCCCGGGACAGCATCCGCCAAAAACATTCAGTACTTC
-	TRBV18	TRBJ2-7	TRBD1	CASSSGQGSYEQYF	TGTGCCAGCTCATCCGGACAGGGATCCTACGAGCAGTACTTC
-	TRBV5-4	TRBJ2-5	TRBD1	CASSPWTGEETQYF	TGTGCCAGCAGCCCGTGGACAGGGGAAGAGACCCAGTACTTC
-	TRBV28	TRBJ2-5	TRBD1	CASSPLRDRVIETQYF	TGTGCCAGCAGTCCGCTCCGGGACAGGGTGATAGAGACCCAGTACTTC
-	TRBV28	TRBJ1-1	-	CASRLGQGHVAEAFF	TGTGCCAGCAGGTTGGGGCAGGGGCATGTGGCTGAAGCTTTCTTT
once	TRBV25-1	TRBJ2-7	-	CASSVLIGLEQYF	TGTGCCAGCAGTGTACTAATCGGGCTCGAGCAGTACTTC
-	TRBV19	TRBJ2-2	-	CASTLGGLTGELFF	TGTGCCAGTACCCTGGGAGGACTTACCGGGGAGCTGTTTTTT
-	TRBV6-5	TRBJ2-3	TRBD1	CASWDRLSTDTQYF	TGTGCCAGCTGGGACAGGTTAAGCACAGATACGCAGTATTTT
once	TRBV15	TRBJ1-3	-	CATSSRRFSGNTIYF	TGTGCCACCAGCAGTCGCAGGTTCTCTGGAAACACCATATATTTT